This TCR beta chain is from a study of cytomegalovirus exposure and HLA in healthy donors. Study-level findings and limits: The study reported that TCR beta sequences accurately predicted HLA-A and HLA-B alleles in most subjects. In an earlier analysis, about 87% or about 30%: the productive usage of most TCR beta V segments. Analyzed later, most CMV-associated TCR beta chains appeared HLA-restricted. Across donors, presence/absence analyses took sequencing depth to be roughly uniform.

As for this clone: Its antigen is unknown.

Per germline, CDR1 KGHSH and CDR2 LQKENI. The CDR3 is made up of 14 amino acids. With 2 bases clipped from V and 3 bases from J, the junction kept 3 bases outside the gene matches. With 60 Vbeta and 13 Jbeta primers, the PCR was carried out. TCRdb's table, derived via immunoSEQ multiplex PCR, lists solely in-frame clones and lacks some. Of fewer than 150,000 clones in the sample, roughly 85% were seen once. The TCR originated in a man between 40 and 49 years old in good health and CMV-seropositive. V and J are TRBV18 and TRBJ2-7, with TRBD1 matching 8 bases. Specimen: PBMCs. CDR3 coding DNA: TGTGCCAGCTCACCAGACAGGGGTCTCTACGAGCAGTACTTC. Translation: CASSPDRGLYEQYF.